The 32 T cell receptor beta chains reported below all come from one sample, sequenced in a study of blood T cell repertoires in COVID-19. Repertoires were generated with immunoSEQ multiplex PCR, while TCRdb's copy carries only in-frame clones and drops some. The table records around 46,000 clones, 80% to 90% of them present only once. The material sequenced was peripheral blood. Receptors originate from a human donor in a cohort sampled during active COVID-19. The donor label of this sample is uncertain.

The V call is TRBV3-1 (or the pseudogene TRBV3-2), the J call TRBJ2-3; D is perhaps TRBD1 (5 bases). CDR1 LGHDT and CDR2 YNNKEL come from the germline V gene (reference sequence). This CDR3 contains 14 residues. The germline V and J ends were trimmed by 0 bases and 4 bases, with 8 bases remaining between them. DNA of the CDR3: TGTGCCAGCAGCCAAGATGTCAGGGCAGATACGCAGTATTTT. This translates into CASSQDVRADTQYF.

The V and J genes are TRBV7-2 and TRBJ2-1; the match to TRBD2 covers 10 bases. CDR1 and CDR2 (germline): SGHTA, FQGNSA. The CDR3 totals 15 residues. Losses at the gene ends were 2 bases for V and 8 bases for J; bases not matched to a gene: 6. This chain's CDR3 is CASSLRGTSVDEQFF. Here the CDR3 DNA reads TGTGCCAGCAGCTTAAGAGGGACTAGCGTCGATGAGCAGTTCTTC.

The chain uses TRBV5-1 and TRBJ2-1, with 10 nucleotides matching TRBD2. The germline gives CDR1 SGHRS, CDR2 YFSETQ. J lost 8 bases, V lost 5 bases, and 13 bases had no gene match. This CDR3 region has 16 residues. CDR3 coding DNA: TGCGCCAGCAGTCTAAGCGGGGGGGCCGCAGTTTATGAGCAGTTCTTC. As protein: CASSLSGGAAVYEQFF.

The chain joins TRBV9 to TRBJ1-2; a possible D gene is TRBD1 (5 bases). CDR1 SGDLS and CDR2 YYNGEE come from the germline V gene. The CDR3 sequence is 14 residues long. Trimming took off 0 bases at V and 7 bases at J, with 13 bases between the two ends. CDR3 bases: TGTGCCAGCAGCGTAGTTTCCGACAGTCGTGGCTACACCTTC. Protein: CASSVVSDSRGYTF.

This clone is medium-sized (0.01 to 0.1%) in the sample. V gene TRBV15 combines with J gene TRBJ2-2, with 7 bases matching TRBD2. The CDR3 extends over 15 amino acids. The V gene's germline CDR1 is LNHNV and CDR2 YYDKDF (reference sequence). The V gene end was trimmed by 2 bases and the J gene end by 4 bases; junction bases not matched to a gene: 4. CDR3 sequence reads: CATSRSGGGTGELFF. The CDR3 DNA reads TGTGCCACCAGCAGATCGGGGGGAGGCACCGGGGAGCTGTTTTTT.

This clone was seen more than once but under ten times. The gene calls are TRBV9 and TRBJ1-2; 9 bases are a match to TRBD1. V was clipped by 3 bases and J by 4 bases; unmatched bases: 7. Germline CDR1 and CDR2: SGDLS and YYNGEE. This CDR3 has 15 residues. CDR3 DNA sequence: TGTGCCAGCAGCGCCGGGACAGGGCGATCCTATGGCTACACCTTC. This codes for CASSAGTGRSYGYTF. Drawing the rest from reference TRBV9 and TRBJ1-2, the complete variable domain is DSGVTQTPKHLITATGQRVTLRCSPRSGDLSVYWYQQSLDQGLQFLIQYYNGEERAKGNILERFSAQQFPDLHSELNLSSLELGDSALYFCASSAGTGRSYGYTFGSGTRLTVV.

The V gene is TRBV28, the J gene TRBJ2-7, with D perhaps TRBD1 (6 bases). The germline V and J ends were trimmed by 2 bases and 3 bases, with 11 bases remaining between them. The CDR3 has 14 residues. CDR1 is MDHEN, CDR2 SYDVKM, per germline. CDR3 coding DNA: TGTGCCAGCAGTTTAGGCCACAGGGTCTACGAGCAGTACTTC. Translated: CASSLGHRVYEQYF.

V usage is TRBV4-1 and J usage is TRBJ1-3; D perhaps matches TRBD1 (5 bases). V was pared by 1 base and J by 1 base, with 8 bases between. Per germline, CDR1 MGHRA and CDR2 YSYEKL. The CDR3 covers 15 residues. DNA of the CDR3: TGCGCCAGCAGCCAAGTAGGGGATTCTGGAAACACCATATATTTT. This sequence encodes CASSQVGDSGNTIYF.

The genes are TRBV7-3 and TRBJ1-1; D call uncertain. Germline V gives CDR1 SGHTA, CDR2 FQGTGA. The V and J ends lost 2 bases and 3 bases respectively, with 10 bases between them. The CDR3 totals 14 residues. As DNA, the CDR3 is TGTGCCAGCAGCTTACTACCGAGGGACACTGAAGCTTTCTTT. Residues: CASSLLPRDTEAFF.

The chain joins TRBV6-5 to TRBJ2-3; 10 bases are a match to TRBD2. V shed 7 bases and J 0 bases; nucleotides not matched to a gene: 1. CDR1 is MNHEY, CDR2 SVGAGI, per germline. The CDR3 has 14 residues. CDR3 loop: CASTSGGSTDTQYF. The CDR3 DNA reads as TGTGCCAGCACTAGCGGGGGTAGCACAGATACGCAGTATTTT.

V usage is TRBV27 and J usage is TRBJ2-1; 12 bases line up with TRBD2. The trim removed 5 bases at V and 10 bases at J, leaving 9 bases unmatched. This CDR3 spans 15 amino acids. Germline CDR1 and CDR2: MNHEY and SMNVEV (reference sequence). In DNA form, the CDR3 reads TGTGCCAGCAGTCAGACTAGCGGGGGTCGTCCCGAGCAGTTCTTC. Amino acids: CASSQTSGGRPEQFF.

This chain uses TRBV16 with TRBJ1-5; possible D gene TRBD1, 6 bases. V was pared by 0 bases and J by 7 bases, with 13 bases between. Germline V CDR1 and CDR2: KGHSY, FQNENV. There are 15 residues in the CDR3. CDR3 sequence (DNA): TGTGCCAGCAGCCAATCGAGTCGGGGGGGCCAGCCCCAGCATTTT. It translates to CASSQSSRGGQPQHF. The complete variable domain, with remaining parts taken from reference TRBV16 and TRBJ1-5, reads GEEVAQTPKHLVRGEGQKAKLYCAPIKGHSYVFWYQQVLKNEFKFLISFQNENVFDETGMPKERFSAKCLPNSPCSLEIQATKLEDSAVYFCASSQSSRGGQPQHFGDGTRLSIL.

This clone has just one count. The rearrangement joins TRBV27 to TRBJ2-1; 11 positions match TRBD2. V was pared by 9 bases and J by 7 bases, with 5 bases of the junction left unmatched. CDR1 and CDR2 (germline): MNHEY, SMNVEV (reference sequence). This CDR3 has 13 amino acids. The CDR3 reads CASIAGGRNEQFF. CDR3 DNA: TGTGCCAGTATAGCGGGGGGGCGGAATGAGCAGTTCTTC.

The J gene is TRBJ2-3, the V gene TRBV28; TRBD1 might be the D (5 bases). Trimming stripped 5 bases from V and 4 bases from J, with 7 bases between. The CDR3 spans 12 residues. CDR1 is MDHEN, CDR2 SYDVKM, per germline. The CDR3 spells CASSDSADTQYF. The CDR3 DNA sequence: TGTGCCAGCAGTGACAGCGCAGATACGCAGTATTTT.

This chain links TRBV19 with TRBJ2-5, with 7 bases identical to TRBD1. CDR1 and CDR2 (germline): LNHDA, SQIVND (reference sequence). The ends lost 5 bases at V and 2 bases at J; junction bases unmatched: 11. The CDR3 runs to 16 residues. This chain's CDR3 is CASSPQFWDRQETQYF. CDR3 coding DNA: TGTGCCAGTAGTCCGCAATTCTGGGACAGACAAGAGACCCAGTACTTC. Supplemented by reference TRBV19 and TRBJ2-5, the full variable domain reads DGGITQSPKYLFRKEGQNVTLSCEQNLNHDAMYWYRQDPGQGLRLIYYSQIVNDFQKGDIAEGYSVSREKKESFPLTVTSAQKNPTAFYLCASSPQFWDRQETQYFGPGTRLLVL.

This chain joins TRBV9 and TRBJ2-1; the match to TRBD2 covers 7 bases. V lost 2 bases to trimming and J lost 3 bases; unmatched junction nucleotides: 5. This CDR3 contains 15 residues. Germline V gene sequence: CDR1 SGDLS, CDR2 YYNGEE. CDR3 loop: CASSVSGGNYNEQFF. The CDR3 coding sequence is TGTGCCAGCAGCGTGTCCGGGGGGAACTACAATGAGCAGTTCTTC.

This clone is medium-sized in the sample. The J gene is TRBJ1-3, the V gene TRBV18; TRBD1 might be the D (6 bases). V lost 3 bases and J lost 0, with 12 bases in between. The CDR3 spans 16 residues. The germline CDR1 and CDR2 sequences are KGHSH and LQKENI. CDR3 region: CASSPTGLASGNTIYF. CDR3 DNA: TGTGCCAGCTCACCCACAGGGCTGGCCTCTGGAAACACCATATATTTT. The full variable domain, with the rest looked up from reference TRBV18 and TRBJ1-3, is NAGVMQNPRHLVRRRGQEARLRCSPMKGHSHVYWYRQLPEEGLKFMVYLQKENIIDESGMPKERFSAEFPKEGPSILRIQQVVRGDSAAYFCASSPTGLASGNTIYFGEGSWLTVV.

This clone was recorded only once. The rearrangement uses TRBV29-1 and TRBJ1-1; 8 bases are a match to TRBD1. The germline gives CDR1 SQVTM, CDR2 ANQGSEA. V trimming: 7 bases; J trimming: 1 base; junction bases outside the gene matches: 8. The CDR3 is 14 residues long. CDR3 amino acids: CSARPGTGNTEAFF. The CDR3 coding sequence is TGCAGCGCCCGTCCCGGGACAGGGAACACTGAAGCTTTCTTT.

The chain recombines TRBV29-1 with TRBJ1-1, with D possibly matching TRBD1 (5 bases). The CDR3 spans 13 residues. V was cut by 1 base and J by 0 bases, with 6 bases left in between. Germline V gene sequence: CDR1 SQVTM, CDR2 ANQGSEA. DNA for the CDR3: TGCAGCGTTGAAGCAGGGTTGAACACTGAAGCTTTCTTT. Translation: CSVEAGLNTEAFF.

The chain couples TRBV12-3 or TRBV12-4 to TRBJ2-5, with 8 nucleotides matching TRBD1. V shed 7 bases, J shed 5 bases, and the junction held 6 bases outside the gene matches. The CDR3 contains 13 residues. The CDR3 DNA reads TGTGCCAGCACCACAGGGGGAGCCGAGACCCAGTACTTC. This sequence encodes CASTTGGAETQYF.

This chain links TRBV18 with TRBJ2-1, with 7 bases matching TRBD1. Trimming cost V 0 bases and J 4 bases; bases outside gene matches: 3. The CDR3 is 15 residues long. Per the germline V gene, CDR1 is KGHSH and CDR2 is LQKENI. The CDR3: CASSPPGQIYNEQFF. Written as DNA, the CDR3 is TGTGCCAGCTCACCACCGGGACAGATATACAATGAGCAGTTCTTC.

The rearrangement joins TRBV2 to TRBJ1-2, with D perhaps matching TRBD1 (5 bases). Trimming pared 11 bases from V and 4 bases from J, leaving 17 bases between. CDR3 length: 13 amino acids. Germline V lookup: CDR1 SNHLY, CDR2 FYNNEI. The CDR3 protein is CALPPQGFYGYTF. The CDR3, as DNA: TGTGCCCTCCCCCCCCAGGGTTTCTATGGCTACACCTTC. The full variable domain, completed using reference TRBV2 and TRBJ1-2, is EPEVTQTPSHQVTQMGQEVILRCVPISNHLYFYWYRQILGQKVEFLVSFYNNEISEKSEIFDDQFSVERPDGSNFTLKIRSTKLEDSAMYFCALPPQGFYGYTFGSGTRLTVV.

The chain couples TRBV13 to TRBJ2-3, with TRBD2 matching 7 bases. CDR1 is PRHDT and CDR2 is FYEKMQ in the germline V gene (reference sequence). There are 15 residues in the CDR3. V dropped 6 bases and J dropped 5; count of bases not matched to a gene: 11. CDR3 DNA sequence: TGTGCCAGCAGAGGAGGCGGGGGAATGGTAGATACGCAGTATTTT. Amino acid sequence: CASRGGGGMVDTQYF.

This chain links TRBV27 with TRBJ2-2; 8 nucleotides line up with TRBD1. CDR1 is MNHEY, CDR2 SMNVEV, per germline (reference sequence). This CDR3 is built from 16 residues. The junction had 3 bases not matched to a gene; V was cut back by 2 bases and J by 1 base. This chain's CDR3 is CASSLQGAMNTGELFF. Here the CDR3 DNA reads TGTGCCAGCAGTTTACAGGGGGCAATGAACACCGGGGAGCTGTTTTTT.

The rearrangement uses TRBV7-9 and TRBJ1-5; D uncertain. The germline V gene has CDR1 SEHNR and CDR2 FQNEAQ (reference sequence). There are 11 residues in the CDR3. V was shortened by 10 bases and J by 6 bases, with 10 bases between the two germline ends. The CDR3, as DNA: TGTGCCAACCAGGTAGGTCAGCCCCAGCATTTT. Amino acid sequence: CANQVGQPQHF.

The rearrangement uses TRBV6-5 and TRBJ2-7, with D perhaps TRBD2 (5 bases). This CDR3 spans 15 amino acids. V was trimmed by 6 bases and J by 4 bases, leaving 19 bases between them. Germline assignment: CDR1 MNHEY and CDR2 SVGAGI. The CDR3 here is CASSRLGAVLYEQYF. For the CDR3, the DNA is TGTGCCAGCAGCCGACTGGGAGCGGTACTTTACGAGCAGTACTTC.

The chain is built from TRBV5-1 and TRBJ1-5, with TRBD1 matching over 7 bases. CDR3 length: 15 amino acids. Germline CDR1 reads SGHRS; CDR2 reads YFSETQ. The V and J ends lost 0 bases and 2 bases, in that order; junction bases with no gene match: 2. CDR3 bases: TGCGCCAGCAGCTTGGAAGGGGGCGGCAATCAGCCCCAGCATTTT. It codes for CASSLEGGGNQPQHF.

The table lists this clone with a count of one. The V gene is TRBV28, the J gene TRBJ1-1, with D perhaps TRBD1 (5 bases). Trimming stripped 5 bases from V and 0 bases from J, with 10 bases between. This CDR3 spans 14 amino acids. Germline CDR1 is MDHEN and CDR2 is SYDVKM. The CDR3 protein is CASSGGGLNTEAFF. CDR3 bases: TGTGCCAGCAGTGGGGGGGGTTTGAACACTGAAGCTTTCTTT. Using reference TRBV28 and TRBJ1-1 for the parts outside the CDR3, the full variable domain is DVKVTQSSRYLVKRTGEKVFLECVQDMDHENMFWYRQDPGLGLRLIYFSYDVKMKEKGDIPEGYSVSREKKERFSLILESASTNQTSMYLCASSGGGLNTEAFFGQGTRLTVV.

The chain couples TRBV4-1 to TRBJ1-6; 10 nucleotides line up with TRBD1. The CDR3 contains 14 residues. Germline loops: CDR1 MGHRA, CDR2 YSYEKL. After removal of 4 bases from V and 7 bases from J, the junction contained 1 base not matched to a gene. The DNA of the CDR3 is TGCGCCAGCAGCCCGGGACAGGGGAATTCACCCCTCCACTTT. This codes for CASSPGQGNSPLHF.

The V gene is TRBV7-8, the J gene TRBJ1-6; D may be TRBD1 (5 bases). This CDR3 is 18 amino acids long. V was clipped by 5 bases and J by 3 bases, with 20 bases between them. Germline assignment: CDR1 SGHVS and CDR2 FQNEAQ. The CDR3: CASSLLPRDLGYNSPLHF. As DNA, the CDR3 is TGTGCCAGCAGCCTCCTCCCCAGGGACTTGGGCTATAATTCACCCCTCCACTTT. The whole variable domain, remainder taken from reference TRBV7-8 and TRBJ1-6, is GAGVSQSPRYKVAKRGQDVALRCDPISGHVSLFWYQQALGQGPEFLTYFQNEAQLDKSGLPSDRFFAERPEGSVSTLKIQRTQQEDSAVYLCASSLLPRDLGYNSPLHFGNGTRLTVT.

In DNA, the CDR3 is TGTGCCAGTAGTATAGGGGGGGGCAACTATGGCTACACCTTC. Protein: CASSIGGGNYGYTF. V and J are TRBV19 and TRBJ1-2; a weak D match, TRBD1 (6 bases). The V and J ends lost 1 base and 2 bases respectively, with 8 bases between them. Germline V gene data show CDR1 as LNHDA and CDR2 as SQIVND (reference sequence). This CDR3 spans 14 amino acids. Together with reference TRBV19 and TRBJ1-2, the CDR3 gives the full variable domain: DGGITQSPKYLFRKEGQNVTLSCEQNLNHDAMYWYRQDPGQGLRLIYYSQIVNDFQKGDIAEGYSVSREKKESFPLTVTSAQKNPTAFYLCASSIGGGNYGYTFGSGTRLTVV.

The gene calls are TRBV5-1 and TRBJ2-7, with D possibly TRBD1 on 6 matching bases. CDR3 length: 13 residues. CDR1 is SGHRS, CDR2 YFSETQ, per germline. The V end was cut by 4 bases, the J end by 6 bases, with 14 bases between. The CDR3 sequence is CASSSTGFLEQYF. The CDR3 nucleotides are TGCGCCAGCAGCAGTACAGGGTTTCTCGAGCAGTACTTC.